The clone carrying this T cell receptor (beta chain) appeared a few times. The use of a sample-barcoded 5' primer and a J-beta primer mix characterized a second PCR of roughly 7 to 12 cycles. Using its own MiXCR run on the 5' RACE reads, TCRdb lists one record per CDR3 protein. The repertoire includes around 320,000 distinct CDR3 sequences, around 29% of them detected once, and 25% to 35% sits in the top ten. These data are taken from a study of blood T cells in healthy people across ages. The CDR3 consists of 13 residues. The germline gives CDR1 SQVTM, CDR2 ANQGSEA. V lost 7 bases and J lost 4; bases outside the gene matches: 7.

Sequencing was done on a sample of blood. The TCR comes from a woman in her 70s in good health. The rearrangement links TRBV29-1 to TRBJ2-3, with 8 bases fitting TRBD2. The CDR3 nucleotides are TGCAGCGGTAGCGGGACGGGCGCAGATACGCAGTATTTT. Its translation is CSGSGTGADTQYF.